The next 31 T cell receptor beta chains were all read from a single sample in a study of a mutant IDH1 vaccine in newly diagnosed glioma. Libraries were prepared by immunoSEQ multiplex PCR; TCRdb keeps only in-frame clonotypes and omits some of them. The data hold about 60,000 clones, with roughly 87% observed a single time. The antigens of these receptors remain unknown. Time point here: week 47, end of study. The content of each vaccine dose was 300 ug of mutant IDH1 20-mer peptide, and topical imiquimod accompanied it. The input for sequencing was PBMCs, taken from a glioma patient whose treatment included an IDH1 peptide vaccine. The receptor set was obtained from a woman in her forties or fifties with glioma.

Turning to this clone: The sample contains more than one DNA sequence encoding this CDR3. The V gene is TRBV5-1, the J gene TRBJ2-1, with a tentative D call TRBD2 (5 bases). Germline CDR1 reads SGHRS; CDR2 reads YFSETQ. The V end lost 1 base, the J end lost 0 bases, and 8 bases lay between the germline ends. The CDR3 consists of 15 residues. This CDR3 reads CASSLSGSSYNEQFF. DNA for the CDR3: TGCGCCAGCAGCTTGTCGGGGAGCTCCTACAATGAGCAGTTCTTC.

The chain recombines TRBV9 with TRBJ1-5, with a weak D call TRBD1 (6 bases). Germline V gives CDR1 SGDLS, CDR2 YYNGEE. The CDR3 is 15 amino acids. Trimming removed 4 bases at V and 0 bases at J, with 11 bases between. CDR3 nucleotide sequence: TGTGCCAGCAGCCGGACAGTGAATAGCAATCAGCCCCAGCATTTT. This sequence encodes CASSRTVNSNQPQHF.

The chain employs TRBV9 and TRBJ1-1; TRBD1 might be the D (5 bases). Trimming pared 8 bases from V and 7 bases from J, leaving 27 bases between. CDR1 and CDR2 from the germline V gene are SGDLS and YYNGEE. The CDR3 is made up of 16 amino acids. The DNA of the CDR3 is TGTGCCAGTTCCCCCCGGAGAGGGGAGGGTAGCGGTGAAGCTTTCTTT. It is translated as CASSPRRGEGSGEAFF.

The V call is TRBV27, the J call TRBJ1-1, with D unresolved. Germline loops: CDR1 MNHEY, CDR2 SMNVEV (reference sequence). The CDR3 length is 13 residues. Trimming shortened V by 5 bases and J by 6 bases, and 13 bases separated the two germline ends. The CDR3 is CASSTDPSAEAFF. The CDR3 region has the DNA TGTGCCAGCAGTACGGACCCAAGTGCTGAAGCTTTCTTT.

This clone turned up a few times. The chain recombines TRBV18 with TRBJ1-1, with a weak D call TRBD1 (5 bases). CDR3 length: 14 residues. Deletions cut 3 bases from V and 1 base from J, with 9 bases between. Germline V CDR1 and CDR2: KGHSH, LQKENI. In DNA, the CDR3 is TGTGCCAGCTCACCCGAGACAGCGAACACTGAAGCTTTCTTT. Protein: CASSPETANTEAFF. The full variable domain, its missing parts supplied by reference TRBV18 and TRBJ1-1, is NAGVMQNPRHLVRRRGQEARLRCSPMKGHSHVYWYRQLPEEGLKFMVYLQKENIIDESGMPKERFSAEFPKEGPSILRIQQVVRGDSAAYFCASSPETANTEAFFGQGTRLTVV.

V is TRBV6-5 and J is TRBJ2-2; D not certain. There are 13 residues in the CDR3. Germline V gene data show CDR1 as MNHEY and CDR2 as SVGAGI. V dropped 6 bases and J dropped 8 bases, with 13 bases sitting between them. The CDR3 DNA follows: TGTGCCAGCAGCTGGACCCAAGGGGGGGAGCTGTTTTTT. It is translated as CASSWTQGGELFF.

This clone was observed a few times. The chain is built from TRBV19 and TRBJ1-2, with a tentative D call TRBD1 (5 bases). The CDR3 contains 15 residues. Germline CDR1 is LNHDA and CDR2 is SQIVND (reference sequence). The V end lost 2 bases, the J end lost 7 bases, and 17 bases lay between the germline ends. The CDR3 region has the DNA TGTGCCAGTAGTATAAGTCGAAGGGGAACAAGTGGCTACACCTTC. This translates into CASSISRRGTSGYTF.

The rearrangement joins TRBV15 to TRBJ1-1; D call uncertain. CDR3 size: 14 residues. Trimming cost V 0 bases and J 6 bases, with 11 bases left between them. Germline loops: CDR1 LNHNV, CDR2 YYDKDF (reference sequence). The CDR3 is CATSREAPGSEAFF. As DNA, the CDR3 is TGTGCCACCAGCAGAGAGGCCCCGGGGTCTGAAGCTTTCTTT.

The CDR3 DNA follows: TGTGCCAGCAGCACCCCGAGACAGGGGGGTACCTACGAGCAGTACTTC. This translates into CASSTPRQGGTYEQYF. The chain carries TRBV7-9 and TRBJ2-7, with 9 bases matching TRBD1. There are 16 residues in the CDR3. Germline assignment: CDR1 SEHNR and CDR2 FQNEAQ (reference sequence). V shed 5 bases and J 2 bases; nucleotides not matched to a gene: 10. Full variable domain (missing parts from reference TRBV7-9 and TRBJ2-7): DTGVSQNPRHKITKRGQNVTFRCDPISEHNRLYWYRQTLGQGPEFLTYFQNEAQLEKSRLLSDRFSAERPKGSFSTLEIQRTEQGDSAMYLCASSTPRQGGTYEQYFGPGTRLTVT.

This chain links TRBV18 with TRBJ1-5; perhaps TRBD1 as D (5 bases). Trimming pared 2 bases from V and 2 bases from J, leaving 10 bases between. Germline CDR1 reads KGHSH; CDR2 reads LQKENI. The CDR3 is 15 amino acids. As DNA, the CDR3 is TGTGCCAGCTCACCATCGGGGGATCGCAATCAGCCCCAGCATTTT. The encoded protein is CASSPSGDRNQPQHF.

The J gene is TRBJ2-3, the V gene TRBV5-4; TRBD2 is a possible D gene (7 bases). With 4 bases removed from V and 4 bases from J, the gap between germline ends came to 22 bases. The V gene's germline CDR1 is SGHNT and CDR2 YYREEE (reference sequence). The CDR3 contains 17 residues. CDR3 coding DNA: TGTGCCAGCAGCCCGGGGAGTGGCGGGGGCCAAGCAGATACGCAGTATTTT. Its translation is CASSPGSGGGQADTQYF.

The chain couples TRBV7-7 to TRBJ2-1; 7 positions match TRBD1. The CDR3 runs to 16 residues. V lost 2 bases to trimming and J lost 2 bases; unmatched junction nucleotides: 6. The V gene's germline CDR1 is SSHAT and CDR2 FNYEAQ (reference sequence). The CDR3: CASSLLTGSAYNEQFF. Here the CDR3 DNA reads TGTGCCAGCAGCTTATTGACAGGGTCAGCCTACAATGAGCAGTTCTTC.

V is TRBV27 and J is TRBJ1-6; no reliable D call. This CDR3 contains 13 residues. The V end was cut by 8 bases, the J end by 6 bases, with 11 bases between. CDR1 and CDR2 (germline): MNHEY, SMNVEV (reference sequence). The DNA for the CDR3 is TGTGCCAGCCGAGATAGAACTAATTCACCCCTCCACTTT. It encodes CASRDRTNSPLHF.

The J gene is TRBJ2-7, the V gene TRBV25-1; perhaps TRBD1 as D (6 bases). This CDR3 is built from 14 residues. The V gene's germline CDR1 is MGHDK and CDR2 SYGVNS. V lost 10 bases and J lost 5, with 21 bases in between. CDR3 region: CATSSIGGRNEQYF. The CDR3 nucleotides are TGTGCCACCTCTTCAATTGGGGGCCGCAACGAGCAGTACTTC.

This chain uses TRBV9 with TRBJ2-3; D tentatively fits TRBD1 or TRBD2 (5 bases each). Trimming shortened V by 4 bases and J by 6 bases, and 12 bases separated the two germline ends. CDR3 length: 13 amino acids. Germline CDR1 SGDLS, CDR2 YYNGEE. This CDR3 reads CASSSGPADTQYF. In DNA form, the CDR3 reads TGTGCCAGCAGCTCGGGACCCGCCGATACGCAGTATTTT. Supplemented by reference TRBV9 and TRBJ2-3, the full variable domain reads DSGVTQTPKHLITATGQRVTLRCSPRSGDLSVYWYQQSLDQGLQFLIQYYNGEERAKGNILERFSAQQFPDLHSELNLSSLELGDSALYFCASSSGPADTQYFGPGTRLTVL.

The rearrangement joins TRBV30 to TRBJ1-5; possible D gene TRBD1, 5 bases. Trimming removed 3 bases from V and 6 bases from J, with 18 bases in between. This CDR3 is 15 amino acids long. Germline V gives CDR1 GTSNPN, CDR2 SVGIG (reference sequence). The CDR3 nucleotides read TGTGCCTGGAGCCAAAGAGGCAGGGTGTTTCAGCCCCAGCATTTT. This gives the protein CAWSQRGRVFQPQHF.

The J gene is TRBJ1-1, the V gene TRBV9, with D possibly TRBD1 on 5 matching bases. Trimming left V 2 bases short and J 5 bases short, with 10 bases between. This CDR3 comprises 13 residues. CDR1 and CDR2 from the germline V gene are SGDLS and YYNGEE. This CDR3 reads CASSVQGWTEAFF. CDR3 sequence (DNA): TGTGCCAGCAGCGTTCAGGGTTGGACTGAAGCTTTCTTT.

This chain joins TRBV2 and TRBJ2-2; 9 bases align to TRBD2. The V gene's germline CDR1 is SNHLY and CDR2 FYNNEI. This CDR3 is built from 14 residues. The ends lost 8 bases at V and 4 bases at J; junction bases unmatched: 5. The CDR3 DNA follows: TGTGCCAGCCGCGGGGGGGCGCGCACCGGGGAGCTGTTTTTT. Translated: CASRGGARTGELFF.

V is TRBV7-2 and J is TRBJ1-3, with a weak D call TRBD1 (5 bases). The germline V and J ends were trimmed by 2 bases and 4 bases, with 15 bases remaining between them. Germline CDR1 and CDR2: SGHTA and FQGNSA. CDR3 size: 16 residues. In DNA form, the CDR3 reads TGTGCCAGCAGCTTATGGGGGGGAGGGTTCGGAAACACCATATATTTT. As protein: CASSLWGGGFGNTIYF.

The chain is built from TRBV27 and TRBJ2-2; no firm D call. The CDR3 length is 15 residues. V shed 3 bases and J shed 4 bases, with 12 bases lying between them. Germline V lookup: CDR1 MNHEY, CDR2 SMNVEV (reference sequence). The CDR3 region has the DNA TGTGCCAGCAGTTTCGGGTTGCGAGGCACCGGGGAGCTGTTTTTT. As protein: CASSFGLRGTGELFF.

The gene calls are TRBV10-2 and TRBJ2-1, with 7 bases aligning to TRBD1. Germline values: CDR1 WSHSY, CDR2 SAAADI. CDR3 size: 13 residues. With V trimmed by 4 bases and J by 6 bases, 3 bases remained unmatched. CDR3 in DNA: TGCGCCAGCAGTGCCGGGACAGTCAATGAGCAGTTCTTC. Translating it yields CASSAGTVNEQFF.

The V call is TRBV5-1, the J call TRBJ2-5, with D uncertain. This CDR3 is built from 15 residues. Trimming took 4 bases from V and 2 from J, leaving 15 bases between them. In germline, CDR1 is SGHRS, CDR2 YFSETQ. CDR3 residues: CASSLLRRPQETQYF. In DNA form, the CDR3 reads TGCGCCAGCAGCCTGCTCAGGCGACCTCAAGAGACCCAGTACTTC. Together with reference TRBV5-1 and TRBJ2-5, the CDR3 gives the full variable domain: KAGVTQTPRYLIKTRGQQVTLSCSPISGHRSVSWYQQTPGQGLQFLFEYFSETQRNKGNFPGRFSGRQFSNSRSEMNVSTLELGDSALYLCASSLLRRPQETQYFGPGTRLLVL.

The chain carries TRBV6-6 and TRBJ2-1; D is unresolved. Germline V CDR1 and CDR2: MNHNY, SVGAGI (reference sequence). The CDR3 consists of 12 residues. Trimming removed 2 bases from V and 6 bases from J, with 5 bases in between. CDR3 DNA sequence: TGTGCCAGCAGTTACCTCGGCAATGAGCAGTTCTTC. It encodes CASSYLGNEQFF.

CDR3 sequence reads: CASSQGWAVTSGNTIYF. CDR3 nucleotides: TGCGCCAGCAGCCAAGGGTGGGCAGTCACTTCTGGAAACACCATATATTTT. The chain couples TRBV4-1 to TRBJ1-3; unclear D gene. The CDR3 extends over 17 amino acids. Trimming pared 1 base from V and 1 base from J, leaving 14 bases between. CDR1 MGHRA and CDR2 YSYEKL come from the germline V gene.

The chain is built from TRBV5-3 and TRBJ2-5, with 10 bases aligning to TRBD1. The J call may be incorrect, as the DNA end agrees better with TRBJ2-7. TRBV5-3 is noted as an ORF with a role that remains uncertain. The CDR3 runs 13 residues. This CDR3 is CARTGTGEGEQYF. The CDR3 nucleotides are TGTGCCCGAACCGGGACAGGGGAGGGCGAGCAGTACTTC.

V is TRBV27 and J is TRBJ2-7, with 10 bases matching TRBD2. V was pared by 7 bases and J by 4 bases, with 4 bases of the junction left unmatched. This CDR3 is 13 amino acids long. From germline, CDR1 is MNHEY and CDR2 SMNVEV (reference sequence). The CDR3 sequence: CASKSSGGYEQYF. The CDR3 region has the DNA TGTGCCAGCAAGTCTAGCGGGGGTTACGAGCAGTACTTC.

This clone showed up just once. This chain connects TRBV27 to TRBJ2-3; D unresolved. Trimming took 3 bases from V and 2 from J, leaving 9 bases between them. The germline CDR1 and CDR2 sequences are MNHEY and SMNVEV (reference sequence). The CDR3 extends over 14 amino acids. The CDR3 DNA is TGTGCCAGCAGTTTTGGCGGCTACACAGATACGCAGTATTTT. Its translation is CASSFGGYTDTQYF.

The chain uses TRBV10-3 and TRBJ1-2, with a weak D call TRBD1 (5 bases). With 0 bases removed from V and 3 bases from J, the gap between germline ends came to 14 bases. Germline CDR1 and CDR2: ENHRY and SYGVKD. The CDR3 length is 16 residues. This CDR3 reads CAISESLDSNYYGYTF. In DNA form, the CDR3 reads TGTGCCATCAGTGAGTCGTTAGACAGCAACTACTATGGCTACACCTTC.

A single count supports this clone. CDR3 protein: CASSSTGIETQYF. The CDR3 DNA sequence: TGTGCCAGCAGCTCGACAGGGATAGAGACCCAGTACTTC. The chain recombines TRBV7-9 with TRBJ2-5; TRBD1 aligns across 7 bases. Germline V gives CDR1 SEHNR, CDR2 FQNEAQ (reference sequence). Trimming removed 4 bases from V and 4 bases from J; junction bases left unmatched: 3. This CDR3 is 13 amino acids long.

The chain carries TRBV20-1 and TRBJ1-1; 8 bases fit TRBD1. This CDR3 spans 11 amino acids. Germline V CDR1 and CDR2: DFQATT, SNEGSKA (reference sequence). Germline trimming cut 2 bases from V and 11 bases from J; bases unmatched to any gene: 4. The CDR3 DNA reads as TGCAGTGCTAGATTGACAGGGGCGGCTTTCTTT. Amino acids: CSARLTGAAFF.

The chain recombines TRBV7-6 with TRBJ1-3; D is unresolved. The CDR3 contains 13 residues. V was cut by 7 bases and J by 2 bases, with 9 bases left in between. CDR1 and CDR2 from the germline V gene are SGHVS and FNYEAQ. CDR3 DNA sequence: TGTGCCAGCACCCCTAGTACTGGAAACACCATATATTTT. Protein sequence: CASTPSTGNTIYF.